What follows is one T cell receptor (beta chain) and its context. Donation came from healthy Caucasian individuals in Russia who were aged 6 to 90. Total RNA extraction produced at least 6 micrograms (per sample) for the study. Primers used in a second PCR of roughly 7 to 12 cycles were a sample-barcoded 5' primer and a J-beta primer mix. CDR3-containing paired-end reads numbering at least 2.5 million came from each sample. TCRdb ran MiXCR on the 5' RACE reads and lists one entry per CDR3 protein. Among 1,300,000 or so distinct CDR3 sequences listed, around 55% were seen once. The entry originates in a study of blood T cells in healthy people across ages. The CDR3 has 13 amino acids. The V gene's germline CDR1 is MNHEY and CDR2 SVGAGI. V was trimmed by 7 bases and J by 1 base, leaving 10 bases between them.

The chain carries TRBV6-5 and TRBJ1-1; weak D call: TRBD1 (5 bases). Material: blood. This clonotype originated in a man between 18 and 35 years old in good health. The CDR3 here is CASTGQSNTEAFF. In DNA, the CDR3 is TGTGCCAGCACCGGACAATCGAACACTGAAGCTTTCTTT.